One sample yielded the 30 T cell receptor beta chains listed below, sequenced in a study of T cells in Graves' hyperthyroidism and ophthalmopathy. Amplification targeted TCR beta CDR3 regions from RNA transcripts. The primer set for the first-round RT-PCR of the TCR CDR3 was HTBI. TCRdb called the multiplex PCR reads again in MiXCR, with one record for every CDR3 protein. The sample has more than 350,000 distinct CDR3 sequences; about 16% are singletons. Sequencing was carried out using blood. The receptors come from a woman aged 30 to 39 with Graves' hyperthyroidism.

This clonotype was recorded many times. The gene calls are TRBV2 and TRBJ1-3; the match to TRBD1 covers 8 bases. Trimming took 7 bases from V and 6 from J; bases not matched to a gene: 11. CDR3 length: 15 amino acids. Germline CDR1 reads SNHLY; CDR2 reads FYNNEI. CDR3 amino acids: CASNPPGQAVNTIYF. CDR3 DNA sequence: TGTGCCAGCAACCCCCCGGGACAGGCGGTAAACACCATATATTTT.

This clonotype was observed a few times. V is TRBV12-3 or TRBV12-4 and J is TRBJ2-7, with unresolved D. Trimming stripped 3 bases from V and 9 bases from J, with 12 bases between. The CDR3 extends over 12 amino acids. The CDR3 reads CASSLGPSRQYF. The CDR3 DNA follows: TGTGCCAGCAGTTTGGGCCCGAGTCGGCAGTACTTC.

The table lists this clonotype with a few counts. The chain recombines TRBV2 with TRBJ1-2, with a possible D match to TRBD1 (6 bases). CDR1 and CDR2 from the germline V gene are SNHLY and FYNNEI. The germline V and J ends were trimmed by 7 bases and 0 bases, with 12 bases remaining between them. This CDR3 region has 14 residues. The CDR3 nucleotides are TGTGCCAGCATAGGACAGCTCGCTAACTATGGCTACACCTTC. Encoded protein: CASIGQLANYGYTF.

J is TRBJ2-2 and V is TRBV29-1; D is unresolved. There are 13 residues in the CDR3. CDR1 and CDR2 from the germline V gene are SQVTM and ANQGSEA. V dropped 3 bases and J dropped 4 bases, with 9 bases sitting between them. The CDR3 region is CSVESGSTGELFF. CDR3 nucleotide sequence: TGCAGCGTTGAGTCCGGCAGCACCGGGGAGCTGTTTTTT.

This clonotype was seen repeatedly, ten times or more. The chain has TRBV2 and TRBJ2-4; possibly TRBD1 for D (6 bases). CDR1 SNHLY and CDR2 FYNNEI come from the germline V gene. V was clipped by 3 bases and J by 0 bases, with 15 bases between them. The CDR3 is 17 amino acids. DNA of the CDR3: TGTGCCAGCAGTGACTTGATGGGGGCCGTAGCCAAAAACATTCAGTACTTC. As protein: CASSDLMGAVAKNIQYF.

This clonotype came up a few times. The chain joins TRBV9 to TRBJ2-1; the match to TRBD2 covers 8 bases. The V segment lost 3 bases and the J segment 1 base; nucleotides outside the gene matches: 3. The germline gives CDR1 SGDLS, CDR2 YYNGEE. The CDR3 covers 15 residues. This CDR3 is CASSGSGKSYNEQFF. The CDR3 nucleotides are TGTGCCAGCAGCGGTAGCGGGAAGTCCTACAATGAGCAGTTCTTC.

This clonotype has more than one count but fewer than ten. The chain links TRBV30 to TRBJ2-5; TRBD2 matches 14 bases. Germline V gives CDR1 GTSNPN, CDR2 SVGIG (reference sequence). V was pared by 0 bases and J by 3 bases, with 0 bases of the junction left unmatched. The CDR3 spans 15 residues. CDR3 DNA sequence: TGTGCCTGGAGTGTGGGACTAGCGGGAGAAGAGACCCAGTACTTC. Translated: CAWSVGLAGEETQYF.

There are many counts of this clonotype. The rearrangement links TRBV3-1 to TRBJ1-1, with TRBD1 as a possible D gene (5 bases). V was clipped by 4 bases and J by 0 bases, with 6 bases between them. The V gene's germline CDR1 is LGHDT and CDR2 YNNKEL (reference sequence). CDR3 length equals 13 residues. CDR3 amino acids: CASSRGVNTEAFF. CDR3 in DNA: TGTGCCAGCAGCCGGGGGGTGAACACTGAAGCTTTCTTT.

This clonotype was recorded a few times. The V call is TRBV3-1, the J call TRBJ2-2; D ambiguous. The germline gives CDR1 LGHDT, CDR2 YNNKEL (reference sequence). The CDR3 consists of 15 residues. V lost 2 bases and J 5 bases, leaving 12 bases between the germline ends. The CDR3 spells CASSQNTPRTGELFF. The CDR3 coding sequence is TGTGCCAGCAGCCAAAATACCCCGAGAACCGGGGAGCTGTTTTTT. The full variable domain, its missing parts supplied by reference TRBV3-1 and TRBJ2-2, is DTAVSQTPKYLVTQMGNDKSIKCEQNLGHDTMYWYKQDSKKFLKIMFSYNNKELIINETVPNRFSPKSPDKAHLNLHINSLELGDSAVYFCASSQNTPRTGELFFGEGSRLTVL.

This clonotype appeared many times. CDR3 region: CASSPRSEREQYF. The CDR3 DNA sequence: TGTGCCAGCTCACCACGCTCTGAAAGGGAGCAGTACTTC. The J gene is TRBJ2-7, the V gene TRBV18; D unresolved. Germline-derived CDR1 and CDR2 are KGHSH and LQKENI. The V end lost 1 base, the J end lost 7 bases, and 11 bases lay between the germline ends. CDR3 size: 13 residues. Combining the CDR3 with reference TRBV18 and TRBJ2-7 gives the whole variable domain NAGVMQNPRHLVRRRGQEARLRCSPMKGHSHVYWYRQLPEEGLKFMVYLQKENIIDESGMPKERFSAEFPKEGPSILRIQQVVRGDSAAYFCASSPRSEREQYFGPGTRLTVT.

This clonotype was counted ten times or more. This sequence joins TRBV12-3 or TRBV12-4 and TRBJ1-4; D gene uncertain. CDR3 length: 15 residues. Trimming took off 5 bases at V and 4 bases at J, with 14 bases between the two ends. CDR3 sequence reads: CASSPHTTHNEKLFF. The CDR3 DNA is TGTGCCAGCAGTCCCCACACGACCCATAATGAAAAACTGTTTTTT.

The chain carries TRBV12-5 and TRBJ1-5; 10 bases are shared with TRBD1. Germline V gives CDR1 LGHNT, CDR2 FRNRAP. This CDR3 has 24 amino acids. V gave up 1 base and J gave up 3 bases; unmatched junction bases: 27. CDR3 DNA: TGTGCTAGTGGTTTGGCCTTTGCCAACAACCGGGACAGGGGCCACTACCGGGCCAATCAGCCCCAGCATTTT. Translation gives CASGLAFANNRDRGHYRANQPQHF.

The sample holds many counts of this clonotype. The chain recombines TRBV11-1 with TRBJ1-2, with TRBD1 as a possible D gene (5 bases). Germline loops: CDR1 SGHAT, CDR2 FQDESV (reference sequence). The CDR3 runs to 16 residues. V lost 5 bases to trimming and J lost 0 bases, with 16 bases between them. The CDR3 here is CASSTQGRTTNYGYTF. As DNA, the CDR3 is TGTGCCAGCAGCACCCAGGGACGGACGACTAACTATGGCTACACCTTC.

This clonotype has only one observation. The chain combines TRBV10-3 with TRBJ2-7, with a tentative D call TRBD2 (6 bases). V shed 0 bases and J shed 2 bases, with 11 bases lying between them. CDR3 length: 15 amino acids. Germline CDR1 is ENHRY and CDR2 is SYGVKD. As DNA, the CDR3 is TGTGCCATCAGTGAGTCTGCGGGAAAAACCTACGAGCAGTACTTC. Its protein product is CAISESAGKTYEQYF.

This clonotype was seen only a few times. This chain links TRBV20-1 with TRBJ1-6; 8 bases map to TRBD1. The CDR3 length is 18 residues. From germline, CDR1 is DFQATT and CDR2 SNEGSKA (reference sequence). Trimming took 3 bases from V and 0 from J; bases not matched to a gene: 10. DNA of the CDR3: TGCAGTGCTAGGCTAGGGACAGGTCTCGGCTCCTATAATTCACCCCTCCACTTT. This codes for CSARLGTGLGSYNSPLHF.

In its sample, this clonotype was seen a few times. The chain employs TRBV5-1 and TRBJ2-1, with 8 bases aligning to TRBD2. Germline trimming cut 0 bases from V and 6 bases from J; bases unmatched to any gene: 5. Germline V gene lookup returns CDR1 SGHRS and CDR2 YFSETQ. The CDR3 sequence is 15 residues long. The CDR3 is CASSLDLAGLNEQFF. CDR3 DNA sequence: TGCGCCAGCAGCTTGGATCTAGCGGGCCTCAATGAGCAGTTCTTC.

The V gene is TRBV20-1, the J gene TRBJ1-1; TRBD1 matches 8 bases. V lost 4 bases to trimming and J lost 1 base; unmatched junction nucleotides: 5. CDR3 length: 14 residues. From germline, CDR1 is DFQATT and CDR2 SNEGSKA (reference sequence). CDR3 sequence reads: CSATKGQGNTEAFF. The CDR3, as DNA: TGCAGTGCTACCAAAGGACAGGGGAACACTGAAGCTTTCTTT.

This clonotype was seen only a few times. The CDR3 protein is CASSLRGTQKENEQFF. DNA of the CDR3: TGTGCCAGCAGCCTTCGGGGGACGCAGAAGGAGAATGAGCAGTTCTTC. The gene calls are TRBV4-2 and TRBJ2-1, with D maybe TRBD2 (6 bases). V was trimmed by 4 bases and J by 7 bases, leaving 20 bases between them. Germline V gene sequence: CDR1 LGHNA, CDR2 YNFKEQ. The CDR3 has 16 residues.

The CDR3 is CSARVTSGYNPSYNEQFF. DNA for the CDR3: TGCAGTGCTAGAGTGACTAGCGGATATAACCCCTCCTACAATGAGCAGTTCTTC. This chain uses TRBV20-1 with TRBJ2-1; the match to TRBD2 covers 9 bases. In germline, CDR1 is DFQATT, CDR2 SNEGSKA (reference sequence). With 1 base clipped from V and 0 bases from J, the junction kept 10 bases outside the gene matches. The CDR3 has 18 residues.

The chain is built from TRBV10-3 and TRBJ2-1, with 10 bases fitting TRBD2. V was clipped by 0 bases and J by 6 bases; unmatched bases: 5. Germline CDR1 reads ENHRY; CDR2 reads SYGVKD. The CDR3 is 16 amino acids. CDR3 region: CAISESGLAALNEQFF. In DNA, the CDR3 is TGTGCCATCAGTGAGTCAGGACTAGCGGCCCTCAATGAGCAGTTCTTC.

V usage is TRBV5-1 and J usage is TRBJ2-7; tentatively, D is TRBD2 (6 bases). The CDR3 is 16 amino acids. Trimming left V 0 bases short and J 6 bases short, with 19 bases between. CDR1 is SGHRS, CDR2 YFSETQ, per germline. This CDR3 reads CASSLAGWGESGEQYF. As DNA, the CDR3 is TGCGCCAGCAGCTTGGCCGGTTGGGGGGAAAGCGGCGAGCAGTACTTC.

Of note for this clonotype: A much larger clone lies one base from this, so it may be a read error. The chain links TRBV28 to TRBJ2-5, with D unclear. Germline V gene lookup returns CDR1 MDHEN and CDR2 SYDVKM. The CDR3 is made up of 16 amino acids. The CDR3 DNA follows: TGTGCCGGCAGTTTACCCTTCTGGAGATTCCAAGAGACCCAGTACTTC. Translated: CAGSLPFWRFQETQYF.

This clonotype turned up a few times. The chain carries TRBV6-1 and TRBJ1-3; no firm D call. Germline V gene data show CDR1 as MNHNS and CDR2 as SASEGT. The length of the CDR3 is 13 residues. The V end was cut by 8 bases, the J end by 4 bases, with 12 bases between. Written as DNA, the CDR3 is TGTGCCAGCCATCGGGCATCGGGAAACACCATATATTTT. Translated: CASHRASGNTIYF.

This clonotype appeared a few times. CDR3 protein: CASSLRLRTDTQYF. In DNA form, the CDR3 reads TGTGCCAGCAGTTTACGTCTCCGCACAGATACGCAGTATTTT. This chain uses TRBV28 with TRBJ2-3; D is ambiguous. Germline values: CDR1 MDHEN, CDR2 SYDVKM. The ends were cut back, 2 bases at V and 1 base at J, with 7 bases in the middle. The CDR3 runs to 14 residues.

J is TRBJ2-1 and V is TRBV14, with D perhaps TRBD2 (5 bases). The V end lost 3 bases, the J end lost 1 base, and 13 bases lay between the germline ends. The CDR3 is made up of 16 amino acids. Germline CDR1 is SGHDN and CDR2 is FVKESK. The CDR3 here is CASSHIWRASYNEQFF. The CDR3 DNA is TGTGCCAGCAGCCATATCTGGCGGGCTTCCTACAATGAGCAGTTCTTC.

This chain joins TRBV4-2 and TRBJ2-1; TRBD2 might be the D (5 bases). Germline CDR1 reads LGHNA; CDR2 reads YNFKEQ. The CDR3 runs 16 residues. Trimming removed 3 bases at V and 0 bases at J, with 12 bases between. CDR3 sequence (DNA): TGTGCCAGCAGCCAGGGGAGCGCGAGCTCCTACAATGAGCAGTTCTTC. This sequence encodes CASSQGSASSYNEQFF.

Ten or more counts support this clonotype. The V gene is TRBV11-2, the J gene TRBJ2-1, with D tentatively TRBD2 (6 bases). This CDR3 has 14 amino acids. Trimming left V 3 bases short and J 5 bases short, with 11 bases between. From germline, CDR1 is SGHAT and CDR2 FQNNGV. CDR3 amino acids: CASSFTTGDNEQFF. CDR3 DNA: TGTGCCAGCAGCTTCACCACGGGGGACAATGAGCAGTTCTTC. The full variable domain, its missing parts supplied by reference TRBV11-2 and TRBJ2-1, is EAGVAQSPRYKIIEKRQSVAFWCNPISGHATLYWYQQILGQGPKLLIQFQNNGVVDDSQLPKDRFSAERLKGVDSTLKIQPAKLEDSAVYLCASSFTTGDNEQFFGPGTRLTVL.

This clonotype was recorded at least ten times. V and J are TRBV5-6 and TRBJ2-1; 7 positions match TRBD2. Germline CDR1 reads SGHDT; CDR2 reads YYEEEE. The CDR3 covers 13 residues. The V segment lost 3 bases and the J segment 9 bases; nucleotides outside the gene matches: 6. The CDR3 DNA sequence: TGTGCCAGCAGCTCGGGAGGCGTCGGTGAGCAGTTCTTC. As protein: CASSSGGVGEQFF.

The chain uses TRBV25-1 and TRBJ2-3, with D possibly TRBD2 on 6 matching bases. This CDR3 region has 18 residues. Germline V CDR1 and CDR2: MGHDK, SYGVNS. V dropped 4 bases and J dropped 1 base, with 21 bases sitting between them. CDR3 DNA sequence: TGTGCCAGCAGTGGAACCCCAGCCAAGGAGGGCGGCACAGATACGCAGTATTTT. Residues: CASSGTPAKEGGTDTQYF.

This clonotype was detected ten times or more. The V gene is TRBV12-3 or TRBV12-4, the J gene TRBJ1-2, with D tentatively TRBD1 (5 bases). V dropped 6 bases and J dropped 2 bases, with 10 bases sitting between them. The CDR3 runs 13 residues. CDR3 DNA: TGTGCCAGCAGCCAGACAGAGAACTATGGCTACACCTTC. It yields the protein CASSQTENYGYTF.